The rows below give T cell receptor beta chains drawn from one sample of a study of T cell responses to AZD1222 COVID-19 vaccine. Method: immunoSEQ multiplex PCR; TCRdb's copy keeps in-frame clones and lacks some. Here the sample spans about 200,000 clones, about 93% being singletons. The sequencing here drew on peripheral blood, taken 28 days after the second AZD1222 dose. The receptors here all came from an adult who received the AZD1222 COVID-19 vaccine. CDR3s leave out the opening cysteine and the closing phenylalanine or tryptophan. The order of the fields is V gene, J gene, D gene, CDR3 protein. D genes are given only for firm matches.

>TRBV9|TRBJ2-5|NA
ASSSGTPPGTQY
>TRBV7-9|TRBJ2-7|NA
ASSSQGQVAYEQY
>TRBV24-1|TRBJ2-7|NA
ATLPNSPYEQY
>TRBV12-3/TRBV12-4|TRBJ1-2|NA
ASRRGGGGYT
>TRBV13|TRBJ2-7|TRBD1
ASSPPGQYYEQY
>TRBV6-2/TRBV6-3|TRBJ1-5|NA
ASSYRVSNQPQH
>TRBV19|TRBJ1-1|TRBD1
ASSIRGRSGGTEAF
>TRBV24-1|TRBJ1-5|NA
ATSDGYNQPQH
>TRBV7-3|TRBJ2-3|NA
ASSLTPRDTQY
>TRBV20-1|TRBJ2-3|TRBD2
SASKAGPTDTQY
>TRBV15|TRBJ2-3|NA
ATSPAAGDTDTQY
>TRBV24-1|TRBJ1-2|NA
ATSESGRVNYGYT
>TRBV5-1|TRBJ2-7|TRBD1
ASRLDRGNEQY
>TRBV9|TRBJ2-5|TRBD2
ASSVGVAGYQETQY
>TRBV5-1|TRBJ1-1|NA
ASSPEGGSQNTEAF
>TRBV12-3/TRBV12-4|TRBJ1-1|NA
ASSFVRATEAF
>TRBV9|TRBJ2-1|TRBD2
ASSDGLAGGPSSYNEQF
>TRBV7-9|TRBJ2-7|NA
ASSLDDFYEQY
>TRBV3-1/TRBV3-2|TRBJ2-3|TRBD1
ASSQGGTVSTDTQY
>TRBV12-3/TRBV12-4|TRBJ1-2|NA
ASRATDYGYT
>TRBV16|TRBJ1-5|NA
ASSRSISRGGQPQH
>TRBV3-1/TRBV3-2|TRBJ2-5|TRBD2
ASSTRSTSEETQY
>TRBV10-3|TRBJ1-5|NA
ATTLAYNQPQH
>TRBV29-1|TRBJ2-2|TRBD1
SVSDRGLAGELF
>TRBV27|TRBJ2-5|NA
ASSSLGRGETQY
>TRBV7-2|TRBJ2-2|NA
ASSLRAVNTGELF
>TRBV5-1|TRBJ2-2|TRBD2
ASSGGLAGSGELF
>TRBV7-8|TRBJ1-5|NA
ASSPRGQPQH
>TRBV4-3|TRBJ2-2|NA
ASSPQYGELF
>TRBV3-1/TRBV3-2|TRBJ1-2|NA
ASSDRYGYT
>TRBV24-1|TRBJ1-5|TRBD1
ATSDPGTGNNQPQH
>TRBV19|TRBJ2-1|TRBD2
ASIETSGVSGEQF
>TRBV29-1|TRBJ1-2|TRBD1
SVAGQGHGYT
>TRBV15|TRBJ1-1|NA
ATSRDLNTEAF
>TRBV10-3|TRBJ2-5|NA
AIMDPRDPQETQY
>TRBV7-2|TRBJ1-5|NA
ASSRGQKNQPQH
>TRBV7-9|TRBJ1-1|NA
ASSPSRATGTEAF